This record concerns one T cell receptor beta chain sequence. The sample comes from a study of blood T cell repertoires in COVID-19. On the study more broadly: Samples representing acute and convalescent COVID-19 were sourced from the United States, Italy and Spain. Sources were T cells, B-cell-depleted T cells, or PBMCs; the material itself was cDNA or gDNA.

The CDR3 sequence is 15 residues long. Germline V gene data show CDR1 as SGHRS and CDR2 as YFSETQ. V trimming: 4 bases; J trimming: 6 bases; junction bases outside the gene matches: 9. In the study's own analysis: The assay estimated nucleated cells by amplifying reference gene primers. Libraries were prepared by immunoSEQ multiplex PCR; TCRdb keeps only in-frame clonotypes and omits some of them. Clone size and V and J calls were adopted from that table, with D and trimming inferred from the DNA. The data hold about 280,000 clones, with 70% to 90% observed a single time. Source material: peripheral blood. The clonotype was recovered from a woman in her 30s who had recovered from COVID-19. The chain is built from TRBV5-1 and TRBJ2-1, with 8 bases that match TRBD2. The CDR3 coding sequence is TGCGCCAGCAGCCCCAAAGCGGGAGCGGGCAATGAGCAGTTCTTC. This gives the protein CASSPKAGAGNEQFF.